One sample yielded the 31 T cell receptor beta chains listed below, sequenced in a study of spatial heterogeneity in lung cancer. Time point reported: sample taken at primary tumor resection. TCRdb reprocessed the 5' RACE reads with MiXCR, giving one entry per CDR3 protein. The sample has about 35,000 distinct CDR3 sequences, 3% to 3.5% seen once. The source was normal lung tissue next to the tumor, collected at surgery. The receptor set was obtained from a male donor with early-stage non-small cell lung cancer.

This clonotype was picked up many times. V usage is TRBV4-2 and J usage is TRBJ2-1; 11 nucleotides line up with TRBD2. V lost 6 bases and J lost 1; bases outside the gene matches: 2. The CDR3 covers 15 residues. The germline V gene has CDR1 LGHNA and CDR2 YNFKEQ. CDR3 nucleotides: TGTGCCAGCAGTACTAGCGGGAGTTCCTACAATGAGCAGTTCTTC. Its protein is CASSTSGSSYNEQFF.

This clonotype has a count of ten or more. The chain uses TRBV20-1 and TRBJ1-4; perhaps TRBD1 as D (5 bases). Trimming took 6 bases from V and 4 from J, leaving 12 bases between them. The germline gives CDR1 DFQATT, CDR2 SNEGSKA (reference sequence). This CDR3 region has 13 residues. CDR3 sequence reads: CSADRGLNEKLFF. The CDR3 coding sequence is TGCAGTGCCGACCGGGGCCTTAATGAAAAACTGTTTTTT.

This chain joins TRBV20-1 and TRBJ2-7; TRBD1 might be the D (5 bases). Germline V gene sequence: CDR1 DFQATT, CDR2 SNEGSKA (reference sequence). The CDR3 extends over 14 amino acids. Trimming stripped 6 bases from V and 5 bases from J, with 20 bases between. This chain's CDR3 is CSARPRVRFNEQYF. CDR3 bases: TGCAGTGCCCGACCCAGGGTCCGCTTTAACGAGCAGTACTTC.

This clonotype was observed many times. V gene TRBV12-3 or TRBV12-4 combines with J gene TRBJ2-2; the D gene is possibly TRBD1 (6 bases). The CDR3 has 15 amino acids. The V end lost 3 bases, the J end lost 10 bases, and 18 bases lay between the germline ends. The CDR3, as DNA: TGTGCCAGCAGTTTCTCCCGCGAGGGGGTGAAGGAGCTGTTTTTT. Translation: CASSFSREGVKELFF.

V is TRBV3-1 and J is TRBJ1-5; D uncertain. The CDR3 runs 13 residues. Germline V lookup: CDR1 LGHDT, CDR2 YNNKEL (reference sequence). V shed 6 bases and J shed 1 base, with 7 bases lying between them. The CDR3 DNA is TGTGCCAGCAGTCCAGCAAGCAATCAGCCCCAGCATTTT. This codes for CASSPASNQPQHF. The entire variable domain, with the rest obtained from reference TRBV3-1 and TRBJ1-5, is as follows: DTAVSQTPKYLVTQMGNDKSIKCEQNLGHDTMYWYKQDSKKFLKIMFSYNNKELIINETVPNRFSPKSPDKAHLNLHINSLELGDSAVYFCASSPASNQPQHFGDGTRLSIL.

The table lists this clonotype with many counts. The CDR3 region has the DNA TGTGCCAGCAGTTTTCGGGATTCACCCCTCCACTTT. This sequence encodes CASSFRDSPLHF. The chain employs TRBV12-3 or TRBV12-4 and TRBJ1-6; D is unresolved. V was trimmed by 3 bases and J by 8 bases, leaving 5 bases between them. The CDR3 loop spans 12 amino acids.

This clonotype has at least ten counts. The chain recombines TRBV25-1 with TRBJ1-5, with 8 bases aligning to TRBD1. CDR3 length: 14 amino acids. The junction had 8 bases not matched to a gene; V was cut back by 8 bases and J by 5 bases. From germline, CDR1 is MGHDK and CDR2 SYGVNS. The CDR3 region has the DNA TGTGCCAGCGGCAACTCGGACAGGGATCAGCCCCAGCATTTT. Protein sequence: CASGNSDRDQPQHF.

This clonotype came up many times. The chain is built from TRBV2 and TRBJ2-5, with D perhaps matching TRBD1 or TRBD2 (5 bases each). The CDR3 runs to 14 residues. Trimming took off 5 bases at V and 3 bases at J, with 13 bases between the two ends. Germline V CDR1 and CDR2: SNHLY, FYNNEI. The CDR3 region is CASSPGTVEETQYF. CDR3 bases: TGTGCCAGCAGTCCCGGGACGGTAGAAGAGACCCAGTACTTC. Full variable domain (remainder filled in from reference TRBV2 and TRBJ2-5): EPEVTQTPSHQVTQMGQEVILRCVPISNHLYFYWYRQILGQKVEFLVSFYNNEISEKSEIFDDQFSVERPDGSNFTLKIRSTKLEDSAMYFCASSPGTVEETQYFGPGTRLLVL.

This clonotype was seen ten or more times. The CDR3 region has the DNA TGTGCCAGCAGTGAAGGCCTTCAAGAGCAGTACTTC. Translating it yields CASSEGLQEQYF. This sequence joins TRBV2 and TRBJ2-7; D is uncertain. Trimming stripped 1 base from V and 7 bases from J, with 8 bases between. The CDR3 is 12 residues long. Germline V gene sequence: CDR1 SNHLY, CDR2 FYNNEI.

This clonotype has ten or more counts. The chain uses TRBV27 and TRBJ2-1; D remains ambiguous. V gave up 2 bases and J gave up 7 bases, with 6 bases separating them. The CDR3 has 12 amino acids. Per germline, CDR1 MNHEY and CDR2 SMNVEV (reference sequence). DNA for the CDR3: TGTGCCAGCAGTTTACTTTTAAATGAGCAGTTCTTC. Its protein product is CASSLLLNEQFF.

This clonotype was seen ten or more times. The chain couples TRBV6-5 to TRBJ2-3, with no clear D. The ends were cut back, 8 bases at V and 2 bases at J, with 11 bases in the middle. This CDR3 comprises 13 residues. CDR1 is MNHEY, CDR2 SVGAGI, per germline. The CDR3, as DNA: TGTGCCAGCGGAGTAGCTTTCACAGATACGCAGTATTTT. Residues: CASGVAFTDTQYF.

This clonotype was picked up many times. The DNA for the CDR3 is TGTGCCAGCAGCCAAGAGGGGACCGGCTACGAGCAGTACTTC. Amino acid sequence: CASSQEGTGYEQYF. This chain joins TRBV3-1 and TRBJ2-7; D could derive from TRBD1 or TRBD2 (5 bases each). The CDR3 has 14 amino acids. Between the trimmed V and J ends, which lost 0 bases and 3 bases, there was a span of 9 bases. Germline V gives CDR1 LGHDT, CDR2 YNNKEL (reference sequence).

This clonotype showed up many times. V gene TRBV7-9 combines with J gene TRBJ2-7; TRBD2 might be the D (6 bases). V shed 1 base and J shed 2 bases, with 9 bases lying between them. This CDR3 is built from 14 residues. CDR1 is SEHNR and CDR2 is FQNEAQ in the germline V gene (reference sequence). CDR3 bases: TGTGCCAGCAGCTTAGGGGACTCGACCTACGAGCAGTACTTC. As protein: CASSLGDSTYEQYF.

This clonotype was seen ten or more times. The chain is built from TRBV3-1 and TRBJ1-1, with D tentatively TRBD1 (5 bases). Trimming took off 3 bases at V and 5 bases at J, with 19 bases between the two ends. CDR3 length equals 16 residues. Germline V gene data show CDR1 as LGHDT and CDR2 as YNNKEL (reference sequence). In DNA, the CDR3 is TGTGCCAGCAGCCAGTCCCTACGGGGGTTAGGTACTGAAGCTTTCTTT. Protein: CASSQSLRGLGTEAFF.

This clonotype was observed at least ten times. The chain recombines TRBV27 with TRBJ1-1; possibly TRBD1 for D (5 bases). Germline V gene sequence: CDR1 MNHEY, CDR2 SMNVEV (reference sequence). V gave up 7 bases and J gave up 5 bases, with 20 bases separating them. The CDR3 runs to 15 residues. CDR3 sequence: CASIGFLGVGTEAFF. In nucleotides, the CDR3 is TGTGCCAGCATAGGCTTTTTGGGGGTTGGGACTGAAGCTTTCTTT.

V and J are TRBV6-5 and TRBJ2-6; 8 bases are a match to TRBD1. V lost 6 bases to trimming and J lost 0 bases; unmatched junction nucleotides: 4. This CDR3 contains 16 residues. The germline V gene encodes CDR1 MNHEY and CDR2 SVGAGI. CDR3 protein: CASRQTGASGANVLTF. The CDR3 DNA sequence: TGTGCCAGCAGGCAGACAGGGGCCTCTGGGGCCAACGTCCTGACTTTC.

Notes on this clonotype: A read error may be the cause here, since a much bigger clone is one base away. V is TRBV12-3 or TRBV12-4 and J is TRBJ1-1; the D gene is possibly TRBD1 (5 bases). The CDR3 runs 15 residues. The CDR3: CASSSSVGANTEALF. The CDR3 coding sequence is TGTGCCAGCAGCTCAAGCGTAGGGGCGAACACTGAAGCTCTCTTT.

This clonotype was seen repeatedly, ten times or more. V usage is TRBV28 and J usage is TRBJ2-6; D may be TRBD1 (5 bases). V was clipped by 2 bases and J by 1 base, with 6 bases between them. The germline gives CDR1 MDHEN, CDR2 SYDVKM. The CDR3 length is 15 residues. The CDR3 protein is CASSLPGSGANVLTF. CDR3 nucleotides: TGTGCCAGCAGTTTACCAGGGTCTGGGGCCAACGTCCTGACTTTC.

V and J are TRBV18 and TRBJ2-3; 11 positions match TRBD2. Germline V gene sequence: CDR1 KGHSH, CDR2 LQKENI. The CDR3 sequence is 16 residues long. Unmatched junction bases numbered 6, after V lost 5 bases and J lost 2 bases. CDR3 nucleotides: TGTGCCAGCTCAGTAGCGGGAGGGCTTGTCACAGATACGCAGTATTTT. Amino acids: CASSVAGGLVTDTQYF.

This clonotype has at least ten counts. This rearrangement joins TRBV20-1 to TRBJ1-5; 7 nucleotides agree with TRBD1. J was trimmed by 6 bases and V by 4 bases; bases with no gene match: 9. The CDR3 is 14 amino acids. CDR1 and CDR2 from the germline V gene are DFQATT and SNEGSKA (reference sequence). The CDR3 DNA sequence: TGCAGTGCTATTTCCAGGGGGATAGGTCAGCCCCAGCATTTT. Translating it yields CSAISRGIGQPQHF.

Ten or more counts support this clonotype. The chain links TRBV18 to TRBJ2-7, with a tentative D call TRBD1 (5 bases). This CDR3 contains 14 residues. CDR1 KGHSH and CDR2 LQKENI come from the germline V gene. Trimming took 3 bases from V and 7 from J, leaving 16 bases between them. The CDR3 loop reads CASSPGQVTQEQYF. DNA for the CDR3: TGTGCCAGCTCACCGGGGCAGGTCACGCAGGAGCAGTACTTC.

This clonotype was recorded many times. CDR3 in DNA: TGTGCCAGCAGTTTATACCCGACTAGTTTGTGGGAGGCGGCTGGCACAGATACGCAGTATTTT. Its translation: CASSLYPTSLWEAAGTDTQYF. This chain connects TRBV27 to TRBJ2-3; D may be TRBD2 (6 bases). This CDR3 region has 21 residues. Germline values: CDR1 MNHEY, CDR2 SMNVEV (reference sequence). V was cut by 1 base and J by 1 base, with 27 bases left in between.

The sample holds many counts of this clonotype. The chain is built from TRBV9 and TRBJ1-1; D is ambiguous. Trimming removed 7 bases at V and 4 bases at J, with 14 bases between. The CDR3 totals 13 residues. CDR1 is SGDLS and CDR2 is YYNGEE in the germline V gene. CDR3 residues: CASSNDGSTEAFF. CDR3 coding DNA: TGTGCCAGCTCCAACGACGGGAGCACTGAAGCTTTCTTT. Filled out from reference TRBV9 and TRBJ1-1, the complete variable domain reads DSGVTQTPKHLITATGQRVTLRCSPRSGDLSVYWYQQSLDQGLQFLIQYYNGEERAKGNILERFSAQQFPDLHSELNLSSLELGDSALYFCASSNDGSTEAFFGQGTRLTVV.

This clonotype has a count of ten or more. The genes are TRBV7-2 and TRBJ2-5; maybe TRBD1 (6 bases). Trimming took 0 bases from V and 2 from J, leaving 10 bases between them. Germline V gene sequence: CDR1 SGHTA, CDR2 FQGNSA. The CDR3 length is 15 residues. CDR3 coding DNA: TGTGCCAGCAGCTTAGCGGGGACATCGCAAGAGACCCAGTACTTC. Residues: CASSLAGTSQETQYF.

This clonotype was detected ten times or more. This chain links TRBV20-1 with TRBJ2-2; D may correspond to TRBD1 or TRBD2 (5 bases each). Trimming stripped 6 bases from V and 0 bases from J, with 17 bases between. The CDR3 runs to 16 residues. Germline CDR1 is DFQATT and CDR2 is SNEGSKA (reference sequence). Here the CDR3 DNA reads TGCAGTGCATACGGCCGGGACGAAGCGAACACCGGGGAGCTGTTTTTT. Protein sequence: CSAYGRDEANTGELFF.

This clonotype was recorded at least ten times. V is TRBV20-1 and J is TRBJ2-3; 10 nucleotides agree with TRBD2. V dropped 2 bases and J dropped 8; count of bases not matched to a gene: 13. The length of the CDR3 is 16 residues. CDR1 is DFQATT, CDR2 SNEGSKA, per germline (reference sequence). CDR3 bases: TGCAGTGCTAGAACTTTAGCGGGGGGCTCTCCCTCTACGCAGTATTTT. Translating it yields CSARTLAGGSPSTQYF.

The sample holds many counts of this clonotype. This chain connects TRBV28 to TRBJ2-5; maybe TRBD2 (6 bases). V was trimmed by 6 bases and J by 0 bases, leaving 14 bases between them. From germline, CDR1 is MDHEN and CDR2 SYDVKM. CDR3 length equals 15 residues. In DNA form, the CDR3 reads TGTGCCAGCAGAGGAGGGAGGCTGTACCAAGAGACCCAGTACTTC. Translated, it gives CASRGGRLYQETQYF.

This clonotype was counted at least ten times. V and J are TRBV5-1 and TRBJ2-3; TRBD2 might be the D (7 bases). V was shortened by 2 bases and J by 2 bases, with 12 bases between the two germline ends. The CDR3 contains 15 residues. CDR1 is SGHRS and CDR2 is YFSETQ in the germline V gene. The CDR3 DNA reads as TGCGCCAGCAGCTTAAACGGGGGGCCCACAGATACGCAGTATTTT. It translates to CASSLNGGPTDTQYF. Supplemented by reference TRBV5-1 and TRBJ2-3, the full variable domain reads KAGVTQTPRYLIKTRGQQVTLSCSPISGHRSVSWYQQTPGQGLQFLFEYFSETQRNKGNFPGRFSGRQFSNSRSEMNVSTLELGDSALYLCASSLNGGPTDTQYFGPGTRLTVL.

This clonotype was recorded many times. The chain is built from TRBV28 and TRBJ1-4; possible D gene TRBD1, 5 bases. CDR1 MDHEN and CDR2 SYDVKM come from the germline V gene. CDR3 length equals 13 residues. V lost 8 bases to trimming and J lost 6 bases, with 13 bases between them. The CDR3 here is CASWAGLDEKLFF. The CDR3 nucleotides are TGTGCCAGCTGGGCGGGGCTCGATGAAAAACTGTTTTTT. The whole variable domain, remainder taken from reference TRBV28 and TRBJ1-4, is DVKVTQSSRYLVKRTGEKVFLECVQDMDHENMFWYRQDPGLGLRLIYFSYDVKMKEKGDIPEGYSVSREKKERFSLILESASTNQTSMYLCASWAGLDEKLFFGSGTQLSVL.

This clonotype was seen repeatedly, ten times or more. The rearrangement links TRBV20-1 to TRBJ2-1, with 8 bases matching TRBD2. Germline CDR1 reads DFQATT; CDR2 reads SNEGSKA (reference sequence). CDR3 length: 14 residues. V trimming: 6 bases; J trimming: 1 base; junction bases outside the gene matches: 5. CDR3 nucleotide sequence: TGCAGTGCCCCCGGGACTAGTTCCTACAATGAGCAGTTCTTC. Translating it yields CSAPGTSSYNEQFF.

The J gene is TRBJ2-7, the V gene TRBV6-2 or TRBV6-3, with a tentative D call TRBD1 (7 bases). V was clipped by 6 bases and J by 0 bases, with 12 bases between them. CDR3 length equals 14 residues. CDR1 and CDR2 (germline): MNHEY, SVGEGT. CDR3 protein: CASRPGGTSYEQYF. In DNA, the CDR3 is TGTGCCAGCAGACCAGGGGGGACCTCCTACGAGCAGTACTTC.